The following is a T cell receptor (beta chain) sequence with its context. This sample stems from a study of blood T cell repertoires in COVID-19. Losses at the gene ends were 6 bases for V and 6 bases for J; bases not matched to a gene: 5. The CDR3 spans 14 residues. Per germline, CDR1 SNHLY and CDR2 FYNNEI. The study recruited people aged about 18 to 89 years across approximately 24 US areas. Cohorts were assigned according to the clinical history that participants reported. TCRdb's table, derived via immunoSEQ multiplex PCR, lists solely in-frame clones and lacks some. The data contain about 320,000 clones, 80% to 90% of them singletons.

The J gene is TRBJ1-2, the V gene TRBV2; 12 bases agree with TRBD1. The specimen sequenced was PBMCs or T cells enriched from blood (not recorded which). The receptor's source is a man aged 25 to 40 who had recovered from COVID-19. The CDR3, as DNA: TGTGCCAGCAGCCGGGACAGGGGGCGTGATGGCTACACCTTC. This sequence encodes CASSRDRGRDGYTF.